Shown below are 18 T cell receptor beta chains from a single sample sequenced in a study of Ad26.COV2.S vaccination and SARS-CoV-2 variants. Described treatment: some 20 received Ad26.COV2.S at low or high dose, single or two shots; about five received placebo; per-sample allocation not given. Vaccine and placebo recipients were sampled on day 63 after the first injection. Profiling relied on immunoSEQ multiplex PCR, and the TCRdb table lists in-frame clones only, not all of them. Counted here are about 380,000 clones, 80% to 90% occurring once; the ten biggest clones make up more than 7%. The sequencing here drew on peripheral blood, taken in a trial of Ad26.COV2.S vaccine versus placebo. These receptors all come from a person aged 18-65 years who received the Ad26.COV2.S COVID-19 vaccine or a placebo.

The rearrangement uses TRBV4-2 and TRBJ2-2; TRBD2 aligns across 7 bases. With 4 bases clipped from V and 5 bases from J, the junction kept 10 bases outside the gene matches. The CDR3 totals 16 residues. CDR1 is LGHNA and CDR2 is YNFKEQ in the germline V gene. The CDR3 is CASSPVRGEGTGELFF. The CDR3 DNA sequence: TGTGCCAGCAGCCCGGTTAGAGGGGAGGGGACCGGGGAGCTGTTTTTT.

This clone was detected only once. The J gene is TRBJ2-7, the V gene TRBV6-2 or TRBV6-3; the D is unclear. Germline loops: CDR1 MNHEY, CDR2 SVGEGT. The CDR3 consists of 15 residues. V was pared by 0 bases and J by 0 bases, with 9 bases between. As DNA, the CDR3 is TGTGCCAGCAGTTACTCGACGCGGAGCTCCTACGAGCAGTACTTC. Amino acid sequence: CASSYSTRSSYEQYF.

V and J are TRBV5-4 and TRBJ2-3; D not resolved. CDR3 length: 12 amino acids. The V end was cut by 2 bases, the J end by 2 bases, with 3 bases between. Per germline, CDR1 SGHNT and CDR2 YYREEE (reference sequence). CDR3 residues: CASSFVTDTQYF. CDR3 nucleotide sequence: TGTGCCAGCAGCTTCGTCACAGATACGCAGTATTTT.

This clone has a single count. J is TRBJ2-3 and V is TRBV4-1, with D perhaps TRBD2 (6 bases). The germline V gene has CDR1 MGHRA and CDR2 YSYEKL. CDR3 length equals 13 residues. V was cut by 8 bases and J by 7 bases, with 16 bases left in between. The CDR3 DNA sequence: TGCGCCAGCCGGGACTCTGGGAGAAATACGCAGTATTTT. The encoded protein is CASRDSGRNTQYF.

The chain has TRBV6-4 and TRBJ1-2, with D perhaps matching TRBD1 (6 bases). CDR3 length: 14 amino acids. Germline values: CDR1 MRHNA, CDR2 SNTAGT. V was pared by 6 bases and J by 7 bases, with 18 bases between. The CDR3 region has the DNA TGTGCCAGCAGACCCCGAACAGGGATAGGTGGCTACACCTTC. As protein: CASRPRTGIGGYTF.

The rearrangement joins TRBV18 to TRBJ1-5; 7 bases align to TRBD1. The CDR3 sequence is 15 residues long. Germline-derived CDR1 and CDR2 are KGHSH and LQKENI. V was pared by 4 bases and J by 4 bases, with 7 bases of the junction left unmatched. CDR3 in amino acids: CASSRTRDRNQPQHF. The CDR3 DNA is TGTGCCAGCTCACGGACCCGGGACAGAAATCAGCCCCAGCATTTT.

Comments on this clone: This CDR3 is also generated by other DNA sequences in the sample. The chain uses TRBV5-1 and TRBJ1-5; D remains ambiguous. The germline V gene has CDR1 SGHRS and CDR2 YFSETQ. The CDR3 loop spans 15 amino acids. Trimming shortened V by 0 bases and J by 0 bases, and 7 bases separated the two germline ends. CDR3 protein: CASSLAGYSNQPQHF. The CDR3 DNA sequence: TGCGCCAGCAGCTTGGCCGGCTATAGCAATCAGCCCCAGCATTTT.

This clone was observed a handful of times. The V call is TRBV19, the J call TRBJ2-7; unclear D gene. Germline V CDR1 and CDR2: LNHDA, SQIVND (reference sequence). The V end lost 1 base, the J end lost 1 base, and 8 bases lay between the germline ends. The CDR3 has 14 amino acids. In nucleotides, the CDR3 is TGTGCCAGTAGTATAGGACTCTCATCCTACGAGCAGTACTTC. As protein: CASSIGLSSYEQYF.

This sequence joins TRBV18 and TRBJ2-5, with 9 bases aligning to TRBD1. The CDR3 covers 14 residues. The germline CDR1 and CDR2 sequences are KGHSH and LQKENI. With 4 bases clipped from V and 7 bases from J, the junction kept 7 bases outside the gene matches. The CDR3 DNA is TGTGCCAGCTCACACCCGGGACAGGGTGGGACCCAGTACTTC. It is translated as CASSHPGQGGTQYF.

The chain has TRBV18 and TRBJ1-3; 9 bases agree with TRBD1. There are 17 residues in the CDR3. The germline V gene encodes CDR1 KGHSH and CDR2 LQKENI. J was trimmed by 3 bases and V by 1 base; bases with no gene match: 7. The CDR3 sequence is CASSPRRTGDGGNTIYF. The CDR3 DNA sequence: TGTGCCAGCTCACCACGACGGACAGGGGATGGTGGAAACACCATATATTTT.

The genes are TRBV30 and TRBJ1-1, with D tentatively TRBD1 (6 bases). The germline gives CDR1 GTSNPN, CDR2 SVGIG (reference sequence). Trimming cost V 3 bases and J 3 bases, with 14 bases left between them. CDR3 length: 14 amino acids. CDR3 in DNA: TGTGCCTGGAGGGCAGGGGTGGAGTACACTGAAGCTTTCTTT. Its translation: CAWRAGVEYTEAFF.

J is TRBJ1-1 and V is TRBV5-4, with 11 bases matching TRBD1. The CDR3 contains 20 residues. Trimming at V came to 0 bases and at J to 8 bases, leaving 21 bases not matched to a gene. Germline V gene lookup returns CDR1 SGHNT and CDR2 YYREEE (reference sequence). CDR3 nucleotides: TGTGCCAGCAGCTTGGATGATTTAATTTTCTTGGGACAGGGGGAAGTGGAAGCTTTCTTT. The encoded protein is CASSLDDLIFLGQGEVEAFF.

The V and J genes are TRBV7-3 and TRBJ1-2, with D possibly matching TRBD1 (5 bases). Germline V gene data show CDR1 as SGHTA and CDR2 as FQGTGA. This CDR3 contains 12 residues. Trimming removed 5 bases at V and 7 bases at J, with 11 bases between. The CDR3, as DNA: TGTGCCAGCAGCCCAGCCGGGGGTGGCTACACCTTC. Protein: CASSPAGGGYTF.

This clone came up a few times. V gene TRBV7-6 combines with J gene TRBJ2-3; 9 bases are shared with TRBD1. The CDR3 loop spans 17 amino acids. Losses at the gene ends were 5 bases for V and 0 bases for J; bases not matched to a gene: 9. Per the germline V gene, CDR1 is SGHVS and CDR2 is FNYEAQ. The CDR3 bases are TGTGCCAGCAGCCAGGGGAGGACAGGGGCGAGCACAGATACGCAGTATTTT. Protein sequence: CASSQGRTGASTDTQYF. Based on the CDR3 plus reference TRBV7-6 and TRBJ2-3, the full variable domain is GAGVSQSPRYKVTKRGQDVALRCDPISGHVSLYWYRQALGQGPEFLTYFNYEAQQDKSGLPNDRFSAERPEGSISTLTIQRTEQRDSAMYRCASSQGRTGASTDTQYFGPGTRLTVL.

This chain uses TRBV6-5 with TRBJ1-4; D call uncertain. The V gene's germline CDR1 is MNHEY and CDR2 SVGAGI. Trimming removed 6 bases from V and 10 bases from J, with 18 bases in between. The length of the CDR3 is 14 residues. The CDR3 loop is CASRDGAAGGKLFF. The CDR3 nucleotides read TGTGCCAGCAGAGATGGAGCGGCCGGCGGAAAACTGTTTTTT.

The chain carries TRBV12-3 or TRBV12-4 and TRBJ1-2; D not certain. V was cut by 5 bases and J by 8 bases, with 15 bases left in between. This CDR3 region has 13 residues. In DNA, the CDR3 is TGTGCCAGCAGTATACGTCACGGTGAAGGCTACACCTTC. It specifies CASSIRHGEGYTF.

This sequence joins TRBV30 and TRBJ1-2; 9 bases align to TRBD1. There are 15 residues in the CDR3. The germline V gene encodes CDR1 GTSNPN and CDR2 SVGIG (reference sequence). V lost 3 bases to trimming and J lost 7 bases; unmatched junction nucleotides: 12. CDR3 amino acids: CAWRSGQGPPGGYTF. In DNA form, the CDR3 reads TGTGCCTGGAGAAGCGGACAGGGGCCCCCCGGTGGCTACACCTTC.

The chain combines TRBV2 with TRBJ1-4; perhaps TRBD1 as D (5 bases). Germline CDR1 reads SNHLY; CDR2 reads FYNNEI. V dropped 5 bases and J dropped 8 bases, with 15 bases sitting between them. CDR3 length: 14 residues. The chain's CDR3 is CASSRLTGGEKLFF. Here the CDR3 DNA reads TGTGCCAGCAGTAGGCTCACAGGAGGCGAAAAACTGTTTTTT.